This TCR beta chain is from a study of beta chain features in type 1 diabetes. About the research overall: Healthy donors, compared against patients, showed similar age, gender and cell yields. Regarding the study as a whole: Insertion counts at VDJ junctions were lower in type 1 diabetes patients, who also showed more deletions there. Cells with high TCR expression could be over-represented by cDNA sequencing. People with Type 1 diabetes carried modestly yet significantly shorter TCRB CDR3s in all four CD4+ subsets.

Expressed TCRB transcripts were sequenced, since all the RNA that had been isolated was reverse transcribed. Assay used: immunoSEQ multiplex PCR; TCRdb lists only in-frame clones, some missing. The sample has under 250,000 clones; about 14% are singletons. Stem cell-like memory, regulatory, central memory and naive CD4+ cells were sorted via CD45RO/CCR7/CD25/CD127/CD95/CD27. This CDR3 contains 12 residues. V lost 5 bases, J lost 1 base, and 9 bases lay in between. The germline gives CDR1 SQVTM, CDR2 ANQGSEA. This clone was counted only a few times. Its antigen is undetermined. What was sequenced was naive CD4+ T cells from blood. The chain carries TRBV29-1 and TRBJ2-7; D possibly corresponds to TRBD1 (6 bases). The receptor was isolated from a man aged 25-40 years with type 1 diabetes. CDR3 nucleotide sequence: TGCAGCGTTCTCAGGGGTTCCTACGAGCAGTACTTC. It codes for CSVLRGSYEQYF.